The 8 T cell receptor beta chains listed next were all sequenced from one sample in a study of blood T cell repertoires in COVID-19. Here immunoSEQ multiplex PCR was the method, and the copy in TCRdb shows in-frame clones only, minus some. This table has 380,000 or so clones, approximately 86% appearing once. Input material: peripheral blood. These receptors were taken from a woman in her sixties or seventies with COVID-19, enrolled during active disease.

The chain couples TRBV6-5 to TRBJ2-5, with 8 bases aligning to TRBD1. There are 15 residues in the CDR3. V shed 5 bases and J 4 bases; nucleotides not matched to a gene: 9. Germline V lookup: CDR1 MNHEY, CDR2 SVGAGI. The CDR3 nucleotides read TGTGCCAGCAGTATTCTCAGGGGGCTGCGAGAGACCCAGTACTTC. Translating it yields CASSILRGLRETQYF.

The chain combines TRBV30 with TRBJ2-3; possible D gene TRBD1, 6 bases. This CDR3 comprises 14 residues. Trimming left V 3 bases short and J 1 base short, with 11 bases between. CDR1 and CDR2 from the germline V gene are GTSNPN and SVGIG (reference sequence). The DNA for the CDR3 is TGTGCCTGGAGAGACAGGACTCGCACAGATACGCAGTATTTT. Translated, it gives CAWRDRTRTDTQYF.

The chain uses TRBV2 and TRBJ1-2, with D perhaps TRBD1 (5 bases). This CDR3 spans 12 amino acids. The V gene's germline CDR1 is SNHLY and CDR2 FYNNEI. V was pared by 6 bases and J by 8 bases, with 13 bases between. CDR3 DNA: TGTGCCAGCAGCCTCGGACACCGAGGCTACACCTTC. Protein sequence: CASSLGHRGYTF.

This clone was picked up one time. The sample carries other DNA sequences with the same CDR3. This sequence joins TRBV7-2 and TRBJ1-6, with a tentative D call TRBD1 (5 bases). The V end was cut by 2 bases, the J end by 9 bases, with 11 bases between. This CDR3 comprises 14 residues. Germline V CDR1 and CDR2: SGHTA, FQGNSA. The chain's CDR3 is CASSLLTGSSPLHF. The CDR3, as DNA: TGTGCCAGCAGCTTACTCACAGGATCTTCACCCCTCCACTTT.

This sequence joins TRBV10-1 and TRBJ2-7, with D unclear. Germline lookup yields CDR1 WNHNN and CDR2 SYGVQD (reference sequence). This CDR3 is 12 amino acids long. With 1 base removed from V and 5 bases from J, the gap between germline ends came to 6 bases. DNA of the CDR3: TGCGCCAGCAGTGAGTTAAGCAACGAGCAGTACTTC. Protein: CASSELSNEQYF.

The chain couples TRBV27 to TRBJ2-5; 8 bases map to TRBD1. V trimming: 2 bases; J trimming: 5 bases; junction bases outside the gene matches: 13. Germline V CDR1 and CDR2: MNHEY, SMNVEV (reference sequence). The CDR3 is 17 residues long. CDR3 loop: CASSLSALRTGIETQYF. CDR3 in DNA: TGTGCCAGCAGTTTAAGCGCCCTCCGGACAGGGATCGAGACCCAGTACTTC.

The chain employs TRBV7-9 and TRBJ1-2; 7 bases agree with TRBD1. Germline values: CDR1 SEHNR, CDR2 FQNEAQ (reference sequence). The CDR3 is 15 amino acids. V trimming: 1 base; J trimming: 6 bases; junction bases outside the gene matches: 8. CDR3 nucleotides: TGTGCCAGCAGCTTAGACGCGGACAGGTTTAATGGCTACACCTTC. Encoded protein: CASSLDADRFNGYTF.

V and J are TRBV7-7 and TRBJ2-3, with TRBD2 identical over 9 bases. The V gene end was trimmed by 5 bases and the J gene end by 4 bases; junction bases not matched to a gene: 4. CDR3 length: 14 amino acids. Germline V gene sequence: CDR1 SSHAT, CDR2 FNYEAQ (reference sequence). The CDR3 loop is CASSRGGAADTQYF. The CDR3 nucleotides are TGTGCCAGCAGCCGCGGGGGGGCCGCAGATACGCAGTATTTT.